This TCR beta chain is drawn from a study of blood T cell repertoires in COVID-19. At the level of the study: The cDNA or gDNA used as material had been derived from T cells, B-cell-depleted T cells, or PBMCs.

Clones were read by immunoSEQ multiplex PCR, and TCRdb kept only the in-frame ones, dropping some. This repertoire shows fewer than 300,000 clones, 86% found once; its top ten account for about 9.2%. The CDR3 length is 16 residues. Germline-derived CDR1 and CDR2 are GTSNPN and SVGIG (reference sequence). V lost 2 bases, J lost 0 bases, and 8 bases stayed unmatched. The TCR originated in a man aged 35 to 55 who had recovered from COVID-19. The specimen sequenced was peripheral blood. This chain links TRBV30 with TRBJ1-1, with TRBD1 matching 8 bases. CDR3 sequence: CAWSSGQGGLNTEAFF. As DNA, the CDR3 is TGTGCCTGGAGTTCCGGACAGGGAGGATTGAACACTGAAGCTTTCTTT.